This T cell receptor beta chain was sequenced in a study of blood T cell repertoires in COVID-19. The wider study: Acute and convalescent COVID-19 specimens originated in the United States, Italy and Spain. Sources were T cells, B-cell-depleted T cells, or PBMCs; the material itself was cDNA or gDNA.

Recruited during active infection, patients (from Seattle) were subsequently followed longitudinally. How the authors handled the data: Nucleated cell number was recorded as an estimate derived from reference gene primer amplification. Clones were sequenced by immunoSEQ multiplex PCR, and TCRdb holds only the in-frame ones, with some missing. D and trimming were read from the DNA, whereas the V and J calls and clone size are those reported in that table. The sample has about 240,000 clones; roughly 85% are singletons. Sequencing was performed on peripheral blood. The sequence was collected from a middle-aged man with COVID-19, enrolled during active disease.

For the CDR3, the DNA is TGTGCCAGCAGCCCCCGGGCGGGACAGGGGACCTACGAGCAGTACTTC. The encoded protein is CASSPRAGQGTYEQYF. The chain couples TRBV9 to TRBJ2-7, with TRBD1 matching over 10 bases. V dropped 4 bases and J dropped 2; count of bases not matched to a gene: 9. This CDR3 region has 16 residues. The germline gives CDR1 SGDLS, CDR2 YYNGEE.